The sequence of this T cell receptor beta chain was determined in a study of cytomegalovirus exposure and HLA in healthy donors. Study-wide results and caveats: The study designated about 160 TCR beta chains cytomegalovirus-associated. It has been reported that TCR beta sequences accurately predicted the HLA-A and HLA-B alleles of most subjects.

This clone was observed a few times. The antigen remains undetermined. V was trimmed by 5 bases and J by 4 bases, leaving 7 bases between them. The CDR3 has 12 residues. Germline assignment: CDR1 MDHEN and CDR2 SYDVKM. It was with 60 Vbeta and 13 Jbeta primers that the PCR ran. Assay: immunoSEQ multiplex PCR; the TCRdb copy retains only in-frame clones and omits some. The table has tens of thousands of clones, over 50% seen once. The V call is TRBV28, the J call TRBJ2-3; D is uncertain. Sequencing was carried out using PBMCs. The receptor's source is a man under 40 in good health and CMV-seronegative. The CDR3 DNA follows: TGTGCCAGCAGTCTGTATTCAGATACGCAGTATTTT. It is translated as CASSLYSDTQYF. The full variable domain, rest sourced from reference TRBV28 and TRBJ2-3, is DVKVTQSSRYLVKRTGEKVFLECVQDMDHENMFWYRQDPGLGLRLIYFSYDVKMKEKGDIPEGYSVSREKKERFSLILESASTNQTSMYLCASSLYSDTQYFGPGTRLTVL.